This T cell receptor (beta chain) is from a study of cytomegalovirus exposure and HLA in healthy donors. The CDR3 covers 18 residues. The ends lost 5 bases at V and 1 base at J; junction bases unmatched: 13. Germline assignment: CDR1 SGHTA and CDR2 FQGNSA. This clone was counted between two and nine times. Its target is unknown. PCR primers comprised 60 Vbeta and 13 Jbeta primers. The protocol was immunoSEQ multiplex PCR, while the TCRdb copy is restricted to in-frame clones and leaves out a portion. The sample records about 250,000 clones, 78% being singletons. Broader study findings: Whilst most TCR sequences proved rare, a subset of public TCRs occurred across many donors.

The sample taken for sequencing was PBMCs. The receptor was derived from a boy aged 5-17 years in good health and CMV-seronegative. The chain employs TRBV7-2 and TRBJ2-1; 8 bases line up with TRBD2. For the CDR3, the DNA is TGTGCCAGCAGCCCACGGCGGGAGGCCCTTTGGTCCTACAATGAGCAGTTCTTC. Translating gives CASSPRREALWSYNEQFF.